This TCR beta chain was identified during a study of T-cell reconstitution after alpha-beta-depleted transplantation in children (dated by TCRdb to about 2016). Context from the whole study: The study quantitatively tracked T-cell immune reconstitution after TCRalphabeta/CD19-depleted allogeneic hematopoietic cell transplantation in children using TCR repertoire profiling.

Library generation was performed with PCR. The run used an Illumina HiSeq 2500. Molecular barcoding was employed in the preparation of TCR libraries, with unique molecular identifiers being used to normalize TCRbeta repertoire quantification. TCRdb reran the public reads through fastp at Q25 and MiXCR, keeping productive beta chains. Identical CDR3 protein sequences are pooled into one entry, listed with their most common genes and DNA. Here the sample has some 500,000 distinct CDR3 sequences; 32% occur a single time. Of the sample, 2% to 2.5% is held by the ten largest clones. Reading from cysteine to phenylalanine, the CDR3 counts 14 amino acids. The entry retains the CDR3 DNA only, 42 bases that are in frame from base 1. V is cut by 5 bases and J by 4 bases, and the space between the germline ends is 14 bases. As encoded in the germline V gene (reference sequence), CDR1 is GTSNPN while CDR2 is SVGIG.

Comments on this clonotype: This clone's antigen is unknown. No per-base quality is available; no much larger clone lies one base away.

The sequence was collected from a human donor who donated a stem cell graft to a child with aplastic anemia. Source: PBMCs from the stem cell graft donor, taken from the stem cell graft. Here the chain combines TRBV30 and TRBJ1-4, with the D gene too uncertain to name. The CDR3 sequence is CAWDRSGFNEKLFF. The DNA sequence reads TGTGCCTGGGACCGGTCTGGTTTTAATGAAAAACTGTTTTTT.